The TCR beta chain under discussion was sequenced for a study of shared clonotypes between healthy human individuals. At the level of the study: CD4 naive cells filled three plates per donor, CD4 memory three, CD8 naive two and CD8 memory one.

Genomic DNA of every subset was divided equally among multiple immunoSEQ plates. Libraries were prepared by immunoSEQ multiplex PCR; TCRdb keeps only in-frame clonotypes and omits some of them. Of hundreds of thousands of clones listed, roughly 95% are singletons. Healthy HIV-negative adults without recent acute infections or vaccinations served as donors. V was cut by 5 bases and J by 1 base, with 8 bases left in between. CDR1 and CDR2 (germline): MNHNY, SVGAGI (reference sequence). This CDR3 spans 13 amino acids. This sequence was found in a woman between 25 and 40 years old in good health. The sample was naive CD4+ T cells sorted from blood. The subset here: CD45RA+ positively selected. The chain joins TRBV6-6 to TRBJ1-1; D is unclear. CDR3 in amino acids: CASSQRPNTEAFF. The CDR3 DNA is TGTGCCAGCAGTCAACGACCGAACACTGAAGCTTTCTTT.